These 24 T cell receptor beta chains originate from one sample sequenced in a study of OX40 agonist ivuxolimab in advanced cancers. Libraries were prepared by immunoSEQ multiplex PCR; TCRdb keeps only in-frame clonotypes and omits some of them. Found here are around 50,000 clones, 70% to 90% of them singletons; the top ten hold 0.95% to 1.5%. The material was CD4+ or CD8+ T cells sorted from blood, obtained in a trial of the OX40 agonist ivuxolimab. The receptors were gathered from an adult with an advanced solid tumor such as melanoma, head and neck, liver or kidney cancer.

The chain carries TRBV5-1 and TRBJ2-2; 11 bases are shared with TRBD2. Looked up from germline, CDR1 is SGHRS and CDR2 is YFSETQ. The J segment lost 6 bases and the V segment lost 4 bases, leaving 8 bases of the junction unmatched. The CDR3 consists of 16 residues. CDR3 nucleotide sequence: TGCGCCAGCAGCCTACAGACTAGCGGGACAGCCGGGGAGCTGTTTTTT. Protein sequence: CASSLQTSGTAGELFF.

This clone was seen once. CDR3: CASSRGVEMGYTF. The DNA of the CDR3 is TGTGCCAGCAGCCGGGGAGTAGAGATGGGCTACACCTTC. The rearrangement joins TRBV6-6 to TRBJ1-2; D is unclear. This CDR3 spans 13 amino acids. V lost 6 bases and J lost 8, with 16 bases in between. Germline-derived CDR1 and CDR2 are MNHNY and SVGAGI (reference sequence).

The chain employs TRBV9 and TRBJ2-7; a weak D match, TRBD1 (6 bases). CDR3 length: 14 residues. Germline CDR1 and CDR2: SGDLS and YYNGEE. V was clipped by 2 bases and J by 3 bases, with 12 bases between them. CDR3 sequence: CASSVSGQFYEQYF. The DNA for the CDR3 is TGTGCCAGCAGCGTTTCTGGACAGTTCTACGAGCAGTACTTC. The full variable domain, in which reference TRBV9 and TRBJ2-7 provide the parts outside the CDR3, is DSGVTQTPKHLITATGQRVTLRCSPRSGDLSVYWYQQSLDQGLQFLIQYYNGEERAKGNILERFSAQQFPDLHSELNLSSLELGDSALYFCASSVSGQFYEQYFGPGTRLTVT.

This clone was detected only once. V and J are TRBV6-5 and TRBJ2-3, with D uncertain. This CDR3 is 15 amino acids long. Trimming removed 0 bases at V and 1 base at J, with 8 bases between. Germline CDR1 reads MNHEY; CDR2 reads SVGAGI. CDR3 in DNA: TGTGCCAGCAGTTACTCTCAGGACCGCACAGATACGCAGTATTTT. Protein product: CASSYSQDRTDTQYF.

The V call is TRBV9, the J call TRBJ2-1; D is possibly TRBD2 (6 bases). With 2 bases removed from V and 10 bases from J, the gap between germline ends came to 16 bases. This CDR3 contains 14 residues. Germline loops: CDR1 SGDLS, CDR2 YYNGEE. The CDR3 here is CASSVTYSGGEQFF. The CDR3 DNA sequence: TGTGCCAGCAGCGTTACCTATAGCGGAGGCGAGCAGTTCTTC.

The V and J genes are TRBV10-3 and TRBJ2-7; 10 nucleotides align to TRBD1. Unmatched junction bases numbered 6, after V lost 6 bases and J lost 4 bases. The length of the CDR3 is 14 residues. The germline gives CDR1 ENHRY, CDR2 SYGVKD. In DNA form, the CDR3 reads TGTGCCATCAGCCCGACAGGGGGCGTATACGAGCAGTACTTC. Translating gives CAISPTGGVYEQYF.

The V call is TRBV6-5, the J call TRBJ2-3; no clear D gene. The CDR3 is made up of 15 amino acids. V lost 5 bases, J lost 0 bases, and 12 bases lay in between. Germline lookup yields CDR1 MNHEY and CDR2 SVGAGI. The chain's CDR3 is CASSLRRTSTDTQYF. The CDR3 DNA reads TGTGCCAGCAGTCTGAGGAGAACTAGCACAGATACGCAGTATTTT.

This clone showed up just once. The chain joins TRBV5-1 to TRBJ2-1, with 10 bases identical to TRBD2. Losses at the gene ends were 0 bases for V and 7 bases for J; bases not matched to a gene: 10. CDR1 and CDR2 from the germline V gene are SGHRS and YFSETQ. This CDR3 has 17 amino acids. CDR3 DNA sequence: TGCGCCAGCAGCTTGGGGGTAGCGGGAGGTTTTTGGAATGAGCAGTTCTTC. Translating it yields CASSLGVAGGFWNEQFF.

The genes are TRBV6-4 and TRBJ1-1; D possibly corresponds to TRBD1 (5 bases). V was pared by 3 bases and J by 5 bases, with 10 bases between. This CDR3 has 13 amino acids. Germline values: CDR1 MRHNA, CDR2 SNTAGT. CDR3 nucleotide sequence: TGTGCCAGCAGTGAAGGGGTAGGTACTGAAGCTTTCTTT. Amino acids: CASSEGVGTEAFF.

The chain has TRBV15 and TRBJ2-1; D gene unclear. Germline lookup yields CDR1 LNHNV and CDR2 YYDKDF (reference sequence). Trimming pared 3 bases from V and 4 bases from J, leaving 16 bases between. The CDR3 runs 16 residues. The CDR3 protein is CATSRSNPTPYNEQFF. CDR3 nucleotide sequence: TGTGCCACCAGCAGGTCAAACCCCACACCTTACAATGAGCAGTTCTTC.

The J gene is TRBJ1-1, the V gene TRBV19; D is uncertain. Germline CDR1 LNHDA, CDR2 SQIVND (reference sequence). The V end lost 10 bases, the J end lost 0 bases, and 12 bases lay between the germline ends. The CDR3 has 13 amino acids. The CDR3 bases are TGTGCCACCAGACCGAATCTGAACACTGAAGCTTTCTTT. This translates into CATRPNLNTEAFF.

The chain couples TRBV5-4 to TRBJ1-3; unclear D gene. V lost 1 base, J lost 0 bases, and 5 bases lay in between. Germline V gene data show CDR1 as SGHNT and CDR2 as YYREEE (reference sequence). The CDR3 covers 14 residues. The CDR3 DNA reads as TGTGCCAGCAGCTTGACGACCTCTGGAAACACCATATATTTT. The encoded protein is CASSLTTSGNTIYF.

V is TRBV11-2 and J is TRBJ2-1, with 11 bases identical to TRBD2. Germline V lookup: CDR1 SGHAT, CDR2 FQNNGV. The CDR3 is 16 residues long. V gave up 5 bases and J gave up 8 bases; unmatched junction bases: 11. For the CDR3, the DNA is TGTGCCAGCAGCCCGTACACTAGCGGGAGTGGCGATGAGCAGTTCTTC. It specifies CASSPYTSGSGDEQFF.

The J gene is TRBJ2-5, the V gene TRBV29-1; possibly TRBD1 or TRBD2 for D (6 bases each). Between the trimmed V and J ends, which lost 3 bases and 7 bases, there was a span of 9 bases. The CDR3 loop spans 11 amino acids. Germline CDR1 and CDR2: SQVTM and ANQGSEA. The CDR3 DNA reads TGCAGCGTTGATAAGGGGGGGACCCAGTACTTC. Residues: CSVDKGGTQYF.

The chain recombines TRBV5-4 with TRBJ2-2; the match to TRBD1 covers 7 bases. After removal of 4 bases from V and 4 bases from J, the junction contained 7 bases not matched to a gene. Germline loops: CDR1 SGHNT, CDR2 YYREEE (reference sequence). The CDR3 length is 15 residues. Here the CDR3 reads CASSGTTGPTGELFF. The CDR3 nucleotides are TGTGCCAGCAGCGGTACGACAGGGCCCACCGGGGAGCTGTTTTTT. Full variable domain (missing parts from reference TRBV5-4 and TRBJ2-2): ETGVTQSPTHLIKTRGQQVTLRCSSQSGHNTVSWYQQALGQGPQFIFQYYREEENGRGNFPPRFSGLQFPNYSSELNVNALELDDSALYLCASSGTTGPTGELFFGEGSRLTVL.

The V call is TRBV5-1, the J call TRBJ1-4, with 8 bases lining up with TRBD1. Germline lookup yields CDR1 SGHRS and CDR2 YFSETQ. The V segment lost 1 base and the J segment 7 bases; nucleotides outside the gene matches: 3. The CDR3 has 14 amino acids. CDR3 nucleotide sequence: TGCGCCAGCAGCTTGTCGGGACAGGCTGAAAAACTGTTTTTT. It is translated as CASSLSGQAEKLFF.

V is TRBV7-2 and J is TRBJ2-5; no firm D call. With 0 bases removed from V and 3 bases from J, the gap between germline ends came to 2 bases. CDR1 is SGHTA, CDR2 FQGNSA, per germline. The CDR3 runs to 12 residues. DNA for the CDR3: TGTGCCAGCAGCTTAGCGGAAGAGACCCAGTACTTC. This codes for CASSLAEETQYF. Drawing the rest from reference TRBV7-2 and TRBJ2-5, the complete variable domain is GAGVSQSPSNKVTEKGKDVELRCDPISGHTALYWYRQSLGQGLEFLIYFQGNSAPDKSGLPSDRFSAERTGGSVSTLTIQRTQQEDSAVYLCASSLAEETQYFGPGTRLLVL.

V and J are TRBV7-2 and TRBJ2-5, with unresolved D. The DNA matches TRBJ2-7 better at its end, which makes the J call doubtful. This CDR3 region has 14 residues. CDR1 SGHTA and CDR2 FQGNSA come from the germline V gene. The CDR3 DNA follows: TGTGCCAGCAGCAGAGGACGTACCACCTACGAGCAGTACTTC. Amino acids: CASSRGRTTYEQYF.

V is TRBV2 and J is TRBJ1-5; D is undetermined. Trimming removed 8 bases from V and 3 bases from J, with 8 bases in between. The CDR3 extends over 12 amino acids. CDR1 and CDR2 from the germline V gene are SNHLY and FYNNEI. The CDR3 bases are TGTGCCAGCGGGGATCTCAATCAGCCCCAGCATTTT. Amino acid sequence: CASGDLNQPQHF.

The rearrangement uses TRBV5-1 and TRBJ2-1; 8 bases align to TRBD1. J lost 8 bases, V lost 1 base, and 17 bases had no gene match. The germline V gene has CDR1 SGHRS and CDR2 YFSETQ. This CDR3 is built from 18 residues. DNA of the CDR3: TGCGCCAGCAGCTTGTTAACAGGGGGGAACCTTTCTCCCCATGAGCAGTTCTTC. Amino acid sequence: CASSLLTGGNLSPHEQFF.

The chain uses TRBV10-3 and TRBJ2-7; D is unclear. V gave up 2 bases and J gave up 1 base, with 12 bases separating them. The length of the CDR3 is 15 residues. From germline, CDR1 is ENHRY and CDR2 SYGVKD. Written as DNA, the CDR3 is TGTGCCATCAGTGAGCAGACACTCACATCCTACGAGCAGTACTTC. As protein: CAISEQTLTSYEQYF.

The chain has TRBV4-3 and TRBJ1-2; perhaps TRBD1 as D (6 bases). Trimming took off 5 bases at V and 13 bases at J, with 11 bases between the two ends. The V gene's germline CDR1 is LGHNA and CDR2 YSLEER. The CDR3 covers 10 residues. CDR3 sequence: CASSSGDITF. DNA of the CDR3: TGCGCCAGCAGCTCAGGGGACATCACCTTC.

The chain employs TRBV6-5 and TRBJ1-1, with 7 bases matching TRBD1. Looked up from germline, CDR1 is MNHEY and CDR2 is SVGAGI. CDR3 size: 14 residues. With V trimmed by 2 bases and J by 0 bases, 0 bases remained unmatched. The CDR3: CASSYGQVNTEAFF. The CDR3 nucleotides are TGTGCCAGCAGTTACGGACAGGTGAACACTGAAGCTTTCTTT.

V and J are TRBV27 and TRBJ1-2; D is ambiguous. CDR1 and CDR2 (germline): MNHEY, SMNVEV (reference sequence). There are 15 residues in the CDR3. Trimming cost V 6 bases and J 4 bases, with 18 bases left between them. CDR3 region: CASRFGQRSPYGYTF. The CDR3 DNA is TGTGCCAGCAGATTCGGGCAGCGATCTCCCTATGGCTACACCTTC.